The 21 T cell receptor beta chains below come from one sample, sequenced in a study of T cells after yellow fever vaccination. Via MiXCR, TCRdb re-called the 5' RACE reads, giving one row per CDR3 protein. The sample includes around 310,000 distinct CDR3 sequences, approximately 4% of them seen just once. The sample here was PBMCs, taken 5 days after the yellow fever booster vaccination. The source of these receptors is a man aged 18 to 29 who received the YFV17D yellow fever vaccine.

This clonotype was counted ten times or more. The chain carries TRBV7-9 and TRBJ2-1; D is unclear. The CDR3 runs 13 residues. V lost 5 bases and J 7 bases, leaving 12 bases between the germline ends. Looked up from germline, CDR1 is SEHNR and CDR2 is FQNEAQ (reference sequence). The CDR3, as DNA: TGTGCCAGCAGCCCAAATCATGGGAATGAGCAGTTCTTC. Protein: CASSPNHGNEQFF. Drawing the rest from reference TRBV7-9 and TRBJ2-1, the complete variable domain is DTGVSQNPRHKITKRGQNVTFRCDPISEHNRLYWYRQTLGQGPEFLTYFQNEAQLEKSRLLSDRFSAERPKGSFSTLEIQRTEQGDSAMYLCASSPNHGNEQFFGPGTRLTVL.

This clonotype turned up a few times. The chain carries TRBV6-2 or TRBV6-3 and TRBJ1-2; tentatively, D is TRBD1 (5 bases). Germline V gene sequence: CDR1 MNHEY, CDR2 SVGEGT. This CDR3 is 14 amino acids long. V was trimmed by 5 bases and J by 0 bases, leaving 10 bases between them. Here the CDR3 DNA reads TGTGCCAGCAGTAACAGGCCAGCTAACTATGGCTACACCTTC. Protein sequence: CASSNRPANYGYTF.

This clonotype was detected only a few times. V gene TRBV5-1 combines with J gene TRBJ1-1; maybe TRBD1 (5 bases). With 0 bases removed from V and 1 base from J, the gap between germline ends came to 7 bases. Germline V lookup: CDR1 SGHRS, CDR2 YFSETQ. CDR3 length: 14 residues. The CDR3 here is CASSLEGPNTEAFF. DNA of the CDR3: TGCGCCAGCAGCTTGGAGGGGCCGAACACTGAAGCTTTCTTT.

The rearrangement uses TRBV11-2 and TRBJ2-7; TRBD1 agrees at 9 bases. The V segment lost 3 bases and the J segment 3 bases; nucleotides outside the gene matches: 3. Germline CDR1 is SGHAT and CDR2 is FQNNGV. CDR3 length: 14 amino acids. Here the CDR3 DNA reads TGTGCCAGCAGCTTCGGGACAGGGTACTACGAGCAGTACTTC. It translates to CASSFGTGYYEQYF.

This clonotype was detected many times. J is TRBJ2-1 and V is TRBV11-2; D ambiguous. Germline V lookup: CDR1 SGHAT, CDR2 FQNNGV. The CDR3 totals 14 residues. Trimming pared 7 bases from V and 9 bases from J, leaving 19 bases between. The CDR3 DNA follows: TGTGCCAGCACCACGACCCCCCTAGAGGCTGAGCAGTTCTTC. It is translated as CASTTTPLEAEQFF. Variable domain in full (rest from reference TRBV11-2 and TRBJ2-1): EAGVAQSPRYKIIEKRQSVAFWCNPISGHATLYWYQQILGQGPKLLIQFQNNGVVDDSQLPKDRFSAERLKGVDSTLKIQPAKLEDSAVYLCASTTTPLEAEQFFGPGTRLTVL.

This clonotype was found a few times. The chain employs TRBV6-5 and TRBJ1-2; 8 bases are shared with TRBD1. There are 14 residues in the CDR3. Germline trimming cut 4 bases from V and 8 bases from J; bases unmatched to any gene: 9. Germline CDR1 reads MNHEY; CDR2 reads SVGAGI. The CDR3 region has the DNA TGTGCCAGCAGTTCCCCCTCCCGGACAGGGGGCTACACCTTC. Translating gives CASSSPSRTGGYTF.

This clonotype was seen a few times. The chain is built from TRBV6-1 and TRBJ2-7; D is possibly TRBD1 or TRBD2 (6 bases each). The CDR3 runs 14 residues. V was cut by 2 bases and J by 3 bases, with 11 bases left in between. Per the germline V gene, CDR1 is MNHNS and CDR2 is SASEGT. CDR3 sequence: CASSENRDFYEQYV. Written as DNA, the CDR3 is TGTGCCAGCAGTGAAAACAGGGACTTCTACGAGCAGTACGTC.

This clonotype was recorded a few times. The rearrangement links TRBV12-3 or TRBV12-4 to TRBJ1-5; 8 nucleotides line up with TRBD1. This CDR3 region has 15 residues. J gave up 4 bases and V 6 bases, and 8 bases lay outside the gene matches. CDR3 coding DNA: TGTGCCAGCAGGCCGGGACAGGCGGCGAATCAGCCCCAGCATTTT. It encodes CASRPGQAANQPQHF.

This clonotype was counted a few times. This chain connects TRBV20-1 to TRBJ2-5, with D tentatively TRBD2 (7 bases). Germline CDR1 DFQATT, CDR2 SNEGSKA (reference sequence). Trimming cost V 6 bases and J 4 bases, with 21 bases left between them. The CDR3 totals 15 residues. The CDR3: CSAGVLGGVIETQYF. Here the CDR3 DNA reads TGCAGTGCGGGAGTTTTAGGGGGGGTAATAGAGACCCAGTACTTC.

This clonotype has more than one count but fewer than ten. The V gene is TRBV12-3 or TRBV12-4, the J gene TRBJ2-5; maybe TRBD2 (6 bases). Trimming stripped 6 bases from V and 0 bases from J, with 8 bases between. The length of the CDR3 is 13 residues. CDR3 in DNA: TGTGCCAGCAGGCCGGGAGACCAAGAGACCCAGTACTTC. It specifies CASRPGDQETQYF.

This clonotype was seen more than once but under ten times. This chain joins TRBV6-2 or TRBV6-3 and TRBJ2-3, with D perhaps TRBD2 (7 bases). Germline V gene lookup returns CDR1 MNHEY and CDR2 SVGEGT. With 2 bases removed from V and 4 bases from J, the gap between germline ends came to 22 bases. This CDR3 comprises 18 residues. The CDR3 spells CASSYHPSWEGGPDTQYF. In nucleotides, the CDR3 is TGTGCCAGCAGTTACCACCCCTCGTGGGAGGGGGGTCCAGATACGCAGTATTTT.

The V call is TRBV12-3 or TRBV12-4, the J call TRBJ2-4, with 9 positions matching TRBD1. This CDR3 spans 17 amino acids. Losses at the gene ends were 5 bases for V and 0 bases for J; bases not matched to a gene: 8. CDR3 DNA sequence: TGTGCCAGCAGTACCCCTGGACAGGGGCTAGCCAAAAACATTCAGTACTTC. It yields the protein CASSTPGQGLAKNIQYF.

The chain joins TRBV6-1 to TRBJ2-3, with 13 bases matching TRBD2. J lost 0 bases, V lost 4 bases, and 4 bases had no gene match. The CDR3 is made up of 17 amino acids. Germline lookup yields CDR1 MNHNS and CDR2 SASEGT. The CDR3 DNA reads as TGTGCCAGCAGTGCAATGGGACTAGCGGGGAGCACAGATACGCAGTATTTT. The encoded protein is CASSAMGLAGSTDTQYF.

There are many counts of this clonotype. The rearrangement links TRBV11-2 to TRBJ2-7; tentatively, D is TRBD1 or TRBD2 (7 bases each). This CDR3 region has 16 residues. Germline V CDR1 and CDR2: SGHAT, FQNNGV. Trimming pared 3 bases from V and 2 bases from J, leaving 17 bases between. The CDR3 sequence: CASSFGGDSSTYEQYF. DNA for the CDR3: TGTGCCAGCAGCTTTGGGGGGGACAGCTCTACCTACGAGCAGTACTTC.

This clonotype has only a few counts. This chain connects TRBV4-3 to TRBJ2-1; 9 bases agree with TRBD1. Trimming at V came to 8 bases and at J to 8 bases, leaving 13 bases not matched to a gene. This CDR3 has 15 residues. Germline V lookup: CDR1 LGHNA, CDR2 YSLEER. In nucleotides, the CDR3 is TGCGCCAGCGCCCTGGACAGGGGAATCGTTTATGAGCAGTTCTTC. It translates to CASALDRGIVYEQFF.

The rearrangement links TRBV20-1 to TRBJ1-3; D is ambiguous. V was shortened by 0 bases and J by 8 bases, with 14 bases between the two germline ends. CDR1 is DFQATT and CDR2 is SNEGSKA in the germline V gene (reference sequence). This CDR3 is 14 amino acids long. The CDR3 coding sequence is TGCAGTGCTAGAGACAGTTTATATCGGGACACCATATATTTT. It codes for CSARDSLYRDTIYF.

This clonotype was counted many times. Here the CDR3 reads CASSPRDWPGAQYF. CDR3 in DNA: TGTGCCAGCAGCCCCCGCGATTGGCCTGGAGCCCAGTACTTC. The chain recombines TRBV7-8 with TRBJ2-5; D gene unclear. With 5 bases removed from V and 9 bases from J, the gap between germline ends came to 19 bases. Per germline, CDR1 SGHVS and CDR2 FQNEAQ. This CDR3 is 14 amino acids long.

This clonotype was counted at least ten times. The CDR3 nucleotides are TGTGCCAGCAGTCTAAAGACAGGGGATAGCAATCAGCCCCAGCATTTT. Translated, it gives CASSLKTGDSNQPQHF. The chain is built from TRBV12-3 or TRBV12-4 and TRBJ1-5; 8 bases fit TRBD1. The CDR3 extends over 16 amino acids. The J segment lost 0 bases and the V segment lost 5 bases, leaving 6 bases of the junction unmatched.

This clonotype has a count of ten or more. The chain combines TRBV7-6 with TRBJ2-2; D is uncertain. This CDR3 has 16 residues. Trimming left V 5 bases short and J 6 bases short, with 19 bases between. CDR1 and CDR2 (germline): SGHVS, FNYEAQ. CDR3 protein: CASSPRLGFGAGELFF. DNA for the CDR3: TGTGCCAGCAGCCCCCGCTTGGGGTTTGGCGCCGGGGAGCTGTTTTTT.

This clonotype was recorded many times. V and J are TRBV5-1 and TRBJ2-3; D perhaps matches TRBD2 (7 bases). Trimming shortened V by 0 bases and J by 2 bases, and 13 bases separated the two germline ends. The CDR3 runs 16 residues. Germline V CDR1 and CDR2: SGHRS, YFSETQ. The CDR3, as DNA: TGCGCCAGCAGCTTGGGGGTCGGGGGGCCCACAGATACGCAGTATTTT. This gives the protein CASSLGVGGPTDTQYF.

This clonotype was detected many times. The chain joins TRBV5-1 to TRBJ2-3, with TRBD1 as a possible D gene (5 bases). The CDR3 consists of 15 residues. Germline loops: CDR1 SGHRS, CDR2 YFSETQ. The V end was cut by 0 bases, the J end by 2 bases, with 10 bases between. The CDR3 bases are TGCGCCAGCAGCTTGGGGGCGACAGACACAGATACGCAGTATTTT. It yields the protein CASSLGATDTDTQYF.